This is a list of T cell receptor beta chains from one sample in a study of blood T cell repertoires in COVID-19. The data were produced by immunoSEQ multiplex PCR, yet TCRdb's version contains in-frame clones alone and is incomplete. The data hold fewer than 150,000 clones, with roughly four fifths observed a single time. Sequenced sample: PBMCs or T cells enriched from blood (not recorded which). The receptor source for this set is a man aged 25 to 45 who had recovered from COVID-19. Both conserved end residues are part of each CDR3. Some rows have no size entry. The others give once, few or many, or a class for an expanded clone.

>TRBJ1-1|TRBV5-5|-
CASRTGVNTEAFF
>TRBJ2-3|TRBV7-2|-
CASSLSTGITDTQYF
>TRBJ1-1|TRBV7-3|few
CASSLGGMNTEAFF
>TRBJ2-5|TRBV7-9|-
CASSWTSQETQYF
>TRBJ2-5|TRBV7-9|-
CASSLGQGVSPQYF
>TRBJ1-5|TRBV4-1|-
CASSQGWTGGVRPQHF
>TRBJ2-7|TRBV6-5|-
CASSQDPDRGEQYF
>TRBJ2-5|TRBV3-1/TRBV3-2|-
CASSRGYRGTLGAQYF
>TRBJ1-6|TRBV21-1|-
CASSVRGQRAPLHF
>TRBJ2-1|TRBV7-9|-
CASSLGAVLYNEQFF
>TRBJ2-5|TRBV29-1|-
CSVVRQGAQETQYF
>TRBJ1-2|TRBV10-3|-
CAISESGYGYTF
>TRBJ2-7|TRBV18|-
CASSPDSEQYF
>TRBJ2-2|TRBV7-9|-
CASSLGANTGELFF
>TRBJ1-3|TRBV2|-
CASSAFSGNTIYF
>TRBJ2-5|TRBV14|-
CASSHWAPETQYF
>TRBJ2-1|TRBV19|-
CASSLGQGIGNEQFF